The 10 T cell receptor beta chains reported below all come from one sample, sequenced in a study of blood T cell repertoires in COVID-19. Sequencing was performed with immunoSEQ multiplex PCR; in TCRdb, only in-frame clones are kept and a portion is missing. The sample holds some 490,000 clones, 80% to 90% seen once. Sequences were obtained from peripheral blood. Receptor source: a human donor in a cohort sampled during active COVID-19.

The genes are TRBV19 and TRBJ2-6; a possible D gene is TRBD1 (6 bases). The CDR3 is made up of 16 amino acids. Trimming removed 5 bases at V and 3 bases at J, with 14 bases between. Germline V gene sequence: CDR1 LNHDA, CDR2 SQIVND (reference sequence). The DNA of the CDR3 is TGTGCCAGTAGTCAAAACCCAGGGGTTGGGGCCAACGTCCTGACTTTC. This gives the protein CASSQNPGVGANVLTF.

This rearrangement joins TRBV4-3 to TRBJ2-7; 10 nucleotides agree with TRBD2. Germline CDR1 LGHNA, CDR2 YSLEER. CDR3 length: 21 residues. J was trimmed by 4 bases and V by 1 base; bases with no gene match: 22. The CDR3 is CASSQAGRAGGPGPRTYEQYF. The CDR3 DNA sequence: TGCGCCAGCAGCCAAGCGGGTAGAGCGGGAGGGCCGGGCCCCAGAACGTACGAGCAGTACTTC.

V is TRBV19 and J is TRBJ1-2; 9 bases line up with TRBD1. The CDR3 has 16 residues. Trimming cost V 4 bases and J 7 bases; bases outside gene matches: 13. From germline, CDR1 is LNHDA and CDR2 SQIVND (reference sequence). The CDR3 is CASSTPGTGKRSGYTF. The CDR3 DNA is TGTGCCAGTAGTACCCCCGGGACAGGGAAGAGAAGTGGCTACACCTTC.

This clone was found once. This specimen includes other DNA sequences encoding the same CDR3. The CDR3 reads CAWSAYNEQFF. For the CDR3, the DNA is TGTGCCTGGAGTGCTTACAATGAGCAGTTCTTC. This chain uses TRBV30 with TRBJ2-1; unclear D gene. The V gene's germline CDR1 is GTSNPN and CDR2 SVGIG (reference sequence). The CDR3 totals 11 residues. Trimming stripped 1 base from V and 4 bases from J, with 2 bases between.

The chain carries TRBV19 and TRBJ2-3; no clear D. Germline loops: CDR1 LNHDA, CDR2 SQIVND (reference sequence). V gave up 4 bases and J gave up 2 bases, with 13 bases separating them. The CDR3 is 15 amino acids. The DNA for the CDR3 is TGTGCCAGTAGTAGAATCCAGGTATCCACAGATACGCAGTATTTT. Protein product: CASSRIQVSTDTQYF.

The chain combines TRBV19 with TRBJ1-2, with TRBD1 matching 7 bases. Germline CDR1 LNHDA, CDR2 SQIVND (reference sequence). The CDR3 loop spans 15 amino acids. The ends lost 3 bases at V and 0 bases at J; junction bases unmatched: 4. The CDR3 spells CASSMNRGANYGYTF. CDR3 in DNA: TGTGCCAGTAGTATGAACAGGGGAGCTAACTATGGCTACACCTTC.

This chain connects TRBV5-5 to TRBJ1-1; no definite D call. Germline values: CDR1 SGHKS, CDR2 YYEKEE (reference sequence). CDR3 length: 13 amino acids. V lost 0 bases and J 3 bases, leaving 6 bases between the germline ends. CDR3 sequence reads: CASSLDGDTEAFF. The CDR3 nucleotides read TGTGCCAGCAGCTTGGACGGAGACACTGAAGCTTTCTTT.

This CDR3 reads CASSLAVTANTEAFF. The CDR3 DNA sequence: TGTGCCAGCAGCTTAGCGGTGACAGCGAACACTGAAGCTTTCTTT. The chain carries TRBV7-9 and TRBJ1-1; D may be TRBD1 (5 bases). Between the trimmed V and J ends, which lost 0 bases and 1 base, there was a span of 9 bases. Germline CDR1 and CDR2: SEHNR and FQNEAQ (reference sequence). This CDR3 has 15 amino acids.

The table lists this clone with a count of one. The V gene is TRBV4-2, the J gene TRBJ2-5, with 7 bases aligning to TRBD1. In germline, CDR1 is LGHNA, CDR2 YNFKEQ. The CDR3 is made up of 16 amino acids. J lost 4 bases, V lost 0 bases, and 8 bases had no gene match. The CDR3: CASSQDSIRQGETQYF. The CDR3 DNA reads TGTGCCAGCAGCCAAGATTCTATAAGACAGGGAGAGACCCAGTACTTC.

V and J are TRBV19 and TRBJ1-5; unclear D gene. Germline assignment: CDR1 LNHDA and CDR2 SQIVND (reference sequence). V was cut by 5 bases and J by 11 bases, with 25 bases left in between. This CDR3 is built from 16 residues. In DNA, the CDR3 is TGTGCCAGTAGTCCGCCCCCCCGGCCAGGACCGCGGGCCCAGCATTTT. It encodes CASSPPPRPGPRAQHF.